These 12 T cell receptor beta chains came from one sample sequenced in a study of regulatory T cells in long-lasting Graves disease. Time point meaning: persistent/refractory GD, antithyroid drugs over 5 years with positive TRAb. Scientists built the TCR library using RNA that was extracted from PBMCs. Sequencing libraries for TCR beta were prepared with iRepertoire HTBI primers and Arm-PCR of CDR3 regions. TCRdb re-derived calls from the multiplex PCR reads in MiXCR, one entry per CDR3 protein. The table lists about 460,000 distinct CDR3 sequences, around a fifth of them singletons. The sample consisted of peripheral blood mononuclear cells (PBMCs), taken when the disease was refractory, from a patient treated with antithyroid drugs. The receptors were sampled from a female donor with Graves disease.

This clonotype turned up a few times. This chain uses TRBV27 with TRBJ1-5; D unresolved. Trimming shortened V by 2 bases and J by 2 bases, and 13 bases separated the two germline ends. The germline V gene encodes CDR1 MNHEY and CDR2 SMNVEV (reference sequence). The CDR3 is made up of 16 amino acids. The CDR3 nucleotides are TGTGCCAGCAGTTTAGGAGCCCCGATTGGCAATCAGCCCCAGCATTTT. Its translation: CASSLGAPIGNQPQHF.

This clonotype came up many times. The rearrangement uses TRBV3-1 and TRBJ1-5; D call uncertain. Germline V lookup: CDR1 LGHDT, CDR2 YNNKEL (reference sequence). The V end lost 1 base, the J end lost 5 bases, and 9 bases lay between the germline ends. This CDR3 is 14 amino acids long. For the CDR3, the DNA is TGTGCCAGCAGCCAAGGCCGTACAGATCAGCCCCAGCATTTT. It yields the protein CASSQGRTDQPQHF.

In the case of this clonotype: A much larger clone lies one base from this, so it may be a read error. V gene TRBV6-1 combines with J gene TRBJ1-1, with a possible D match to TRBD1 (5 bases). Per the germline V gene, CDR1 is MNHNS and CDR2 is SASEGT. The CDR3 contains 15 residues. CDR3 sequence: CASSPMGPTNTVAFF. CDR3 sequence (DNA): TGTGCCAGCAGTCCGATGGGACCGACTAACACTGTAGCTTTCTTT.

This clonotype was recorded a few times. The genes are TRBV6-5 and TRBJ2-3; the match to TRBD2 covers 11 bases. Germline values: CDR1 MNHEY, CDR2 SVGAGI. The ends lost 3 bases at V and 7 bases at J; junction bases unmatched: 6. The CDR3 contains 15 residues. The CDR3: CASSYRASGGHTQYF. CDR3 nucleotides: TGTGCCAGCAGTTATAGGGCTAGCGGGGGGCATACGCAGTATTTT.

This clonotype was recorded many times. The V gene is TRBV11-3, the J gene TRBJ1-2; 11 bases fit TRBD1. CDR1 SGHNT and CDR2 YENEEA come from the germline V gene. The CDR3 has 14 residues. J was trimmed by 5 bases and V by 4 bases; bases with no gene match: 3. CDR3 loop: CASSSGQGEYGYTF. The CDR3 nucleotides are TGTGCCAGCAGCTCGGGACAGGGGGAGTATGGCTACACCTTC.

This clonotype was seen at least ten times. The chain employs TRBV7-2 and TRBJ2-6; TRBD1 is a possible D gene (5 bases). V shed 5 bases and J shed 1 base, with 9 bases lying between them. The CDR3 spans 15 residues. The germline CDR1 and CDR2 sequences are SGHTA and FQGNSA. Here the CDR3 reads CASSPQGSGANVLTF. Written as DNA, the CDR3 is TGTGCCAGCAGCCCTCAGGGTTCTGGGGCCAACGTCCTGACTTTC. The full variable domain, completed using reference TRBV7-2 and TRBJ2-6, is GAGVSQSPSNKVTEKGKDVELRCDPISGHTALYWYRQSLGQGLEFLIYFQGNSAPDKSGLPSDRFSAERTGGSVSTLTIQRTQQEDSAVYLCASSPQGSGANVLTFGAGSRLTVL.

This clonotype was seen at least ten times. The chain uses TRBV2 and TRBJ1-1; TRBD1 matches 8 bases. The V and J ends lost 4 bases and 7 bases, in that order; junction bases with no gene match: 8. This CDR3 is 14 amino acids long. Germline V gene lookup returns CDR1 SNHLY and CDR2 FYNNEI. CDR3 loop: CASSVATGADEAFF. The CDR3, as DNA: TGTGCCAGCAGTGTTGCGACAGGGGCCGATGAAGCTTTCTTT.

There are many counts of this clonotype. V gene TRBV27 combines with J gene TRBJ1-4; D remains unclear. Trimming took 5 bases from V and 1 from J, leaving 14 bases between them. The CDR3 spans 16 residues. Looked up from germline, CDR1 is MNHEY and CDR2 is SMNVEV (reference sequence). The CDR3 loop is CASSPGEGRTNEKLFF. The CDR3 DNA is TGTGCCAGCAGTCCCGGGGAGGGAAGAACTAATGAAAAACTGTTTTTT.

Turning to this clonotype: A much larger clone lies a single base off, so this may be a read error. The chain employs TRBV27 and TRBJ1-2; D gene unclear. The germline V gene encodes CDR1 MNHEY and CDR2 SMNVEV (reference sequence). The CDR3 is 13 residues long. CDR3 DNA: TGTGCCAGCCGTCAACAGATCAACTATGGCGACACCTTC. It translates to CASRQQINYGDTF.

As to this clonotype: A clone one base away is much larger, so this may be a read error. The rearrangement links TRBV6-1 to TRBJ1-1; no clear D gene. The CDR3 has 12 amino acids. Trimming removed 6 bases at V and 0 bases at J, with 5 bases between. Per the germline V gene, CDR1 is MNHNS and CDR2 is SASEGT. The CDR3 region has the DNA TGTGCCAGCAGGTCGGTGAACACTGAAGCTTTCTTT. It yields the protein CASRSVNTEAFF.

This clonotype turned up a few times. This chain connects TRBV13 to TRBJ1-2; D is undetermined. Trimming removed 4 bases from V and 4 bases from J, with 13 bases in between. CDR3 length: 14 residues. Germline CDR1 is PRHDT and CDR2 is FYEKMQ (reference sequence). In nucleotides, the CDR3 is TGTGCCAGCAGCTCCCAACAGCTCACCTATGGCTACACCTTC. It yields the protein CASSSQQLTYGYTF.

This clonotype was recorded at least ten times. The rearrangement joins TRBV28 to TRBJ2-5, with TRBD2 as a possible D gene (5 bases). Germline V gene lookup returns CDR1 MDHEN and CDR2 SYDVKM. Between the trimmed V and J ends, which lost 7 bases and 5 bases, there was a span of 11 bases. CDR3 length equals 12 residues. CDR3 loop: CASTPGWETQYF. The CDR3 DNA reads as TGTGCCAGCACGCCGGGGTGGGAGACCCAGTACTTC. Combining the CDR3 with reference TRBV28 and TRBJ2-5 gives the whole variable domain DVKVTQSSRYLVKRTGEKVFLECVQDMDHENMFWYRQDPGLGLRLIYFSYDVKMKEKGDIPEGYSVSREKKERFSLILESASTNQTSMYLCASTPGWETQYFGPGTRLLVL.